The rows below give T cell receptor beta chains drawn from one sample of a study of CD8+ T cells in alopecia areata. TCRdb's table, derived via immunoSEQ multiplex PCR, lists solely in-frame clones and lacks some. This table holds more than 95,000 clones, around 45% found once. The sequenced sample consisted of CD4+ T cells sorted from blood. The receptors were gathered from a human donor with alopecia areata. The CDR3 runs from the conserved cysteine through the conserved F or W. A D gene is named only where the DNA matches it firmly. Rows give clone size only sometimes, using once, few, many, or a class for an expanded clone.

abundance: .; d_gene: TRBD1; v_gene: TRBV2; j_gene: TRBJ2-7; CDR3nt: TGTGCCAGCAGCCGACAGGGGAAACTGTACGAGCAGTACTTC; CDR3aa: CASSRQGKLYEQYF
abundance: .; d_gene: TRBD1; v_gene: TRBV27; j_gene: TRBJ2-5; CDR3nt: TGTGCCAGCAGTACCCGAGGGCAGGGGGCCCGGGAGACCCAGTACTTC; CDR3aa: CASSTRGQGARETQYF
abundance: .; d_gene: .; v_gene: TRBV28; j_gene: TRBJ1-2; CDR3nt: TGTGCCAGCAGCCGAGACATATATGGCTACACCTTC; CDR3aa: CASSRDIYGYTF
abundance: .; d_gene: .; v_gene: TRBV6-1; j_gene: TRBJ2-6; CDR3nt: TGTGCCTCGGGCTCCGGACCTGGGGCCAACGTCCTGACTTTC; CDR3aa: CASGSGPGANVLTF
abundance: .; d_gene: .; v_gene: TRBV28; j_gene: TRBJ2-1; CDR3nt: TGTGCCAGCAGTGGGACTTTCCGAAGCTACAATGAGCAGTTCTTC; CDR3aa: CASSGTFRSYNEQFF
abundance: few; d_gene: TRBD1; v_gene: TRBV2; j_gene: TRBJ2-1; CDR3nt: TGTGCCAGCATCACCCCGGGGACAGGGGGCGTTAAAGGGCAGTTCTTC; CDR3aa: CASITPGTGGVKGQFF
abundance: .; d_gene: .; v_gene: TRBV6-5; j_gene: TRBJ1-2; CDR3nt: TGTGCCAGCAGTTACTCGGCAGGTCGAGGCTACACCTTC; CDR3aa: CASSYSAGRGYTF
abundance: few; d_gene: TRBD1; v_gene: TRBV6-6; j_gene: TRBJ1-1; CDR3nt: TGTGCCATCCGAACCCGACAGGGCGACACTGAAGCTTTCTTT; CDR3aa: CAIRTRQGDTEAFF
abundance: few; d_gene: .; v_gene: TRBV7-2; j_gene: TRBJ2-4; CDR3nt: TGTGCCAGCAGCACTCAATTCGACGTAGTAGCCAAAAACATTCAGTACTTC; CDR3aa: CASSTQFDVVAKNIQYF
abundance: many; d_gene: .; v_gene: TRBV28; j_gene: TRBJ2-5; CDR3nt: TGTGCCAGCAGTTTGCCCCAGGAGACCCAGTACTTC; CDR3aa: CASSLPQETQYF
abundance: .; d_gene: .; v_gene: TRBV11-2; j_gene: TRBJ2-5; CDR3nt: TGTGCCAGCAGCTTTGTAGGGGACCCAGGGTTCCAAGAGACCCAGTACTTC; CDR3aa: CASSFVGDPGFQETQYF
abundance: .; d_gene: TRBD1; v_gene: TRBV29-1; j_gene: TRBJ2-1; CDR3nt: TGCAGCACCCAAGGACAGGGGAATGAGCAGTTCTTC; CDR3aa: CSTQGQGNEQFF
abundance: .; d_gene: .; v_gene: TRBV5-1; j_gene: TRBJ2-3; CDR3nt: TGCGCCAGCAGCTGGGCGGGGCCAGGCACAGATACGCAGTATTTT; CDR3aa: CASSWAGPGTDTQYF
abundance: few; d_gene: TRBD2; v_gene: TRBV2; j_gene: TRBJ2-3; CDR3nt: TGTGCCAGCAGTGAAGTACTAGCGGGGGGGCCAAGAGATACGCAGTATTTT; CDR3aa: CASSEVLAGGPRDTQYF
abundance: .; d_gene: .; v_gene: TRBV9; j_gene: TRBJ2-1; CDR3nt: TGTGCCAGCAGCGAAAGATGGTCCTACAATGAGCAGTTCTTC; CDR3aa: CASSERWSYNEQFF